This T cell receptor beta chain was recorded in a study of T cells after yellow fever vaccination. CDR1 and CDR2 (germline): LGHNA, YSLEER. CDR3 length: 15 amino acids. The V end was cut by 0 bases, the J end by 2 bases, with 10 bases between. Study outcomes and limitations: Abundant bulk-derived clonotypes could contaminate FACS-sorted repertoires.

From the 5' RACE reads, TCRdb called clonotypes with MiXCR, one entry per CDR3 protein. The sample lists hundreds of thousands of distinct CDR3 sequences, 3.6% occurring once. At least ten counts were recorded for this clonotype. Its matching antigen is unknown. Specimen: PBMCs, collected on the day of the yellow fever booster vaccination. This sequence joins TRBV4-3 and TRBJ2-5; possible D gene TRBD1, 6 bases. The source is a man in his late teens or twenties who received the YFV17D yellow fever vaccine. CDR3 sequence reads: CASSQDRTGQETQYF. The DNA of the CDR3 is TGCGCCAGCAGCCAAGATCGAACAGGGCAAGAGACCCAGTACTTC.